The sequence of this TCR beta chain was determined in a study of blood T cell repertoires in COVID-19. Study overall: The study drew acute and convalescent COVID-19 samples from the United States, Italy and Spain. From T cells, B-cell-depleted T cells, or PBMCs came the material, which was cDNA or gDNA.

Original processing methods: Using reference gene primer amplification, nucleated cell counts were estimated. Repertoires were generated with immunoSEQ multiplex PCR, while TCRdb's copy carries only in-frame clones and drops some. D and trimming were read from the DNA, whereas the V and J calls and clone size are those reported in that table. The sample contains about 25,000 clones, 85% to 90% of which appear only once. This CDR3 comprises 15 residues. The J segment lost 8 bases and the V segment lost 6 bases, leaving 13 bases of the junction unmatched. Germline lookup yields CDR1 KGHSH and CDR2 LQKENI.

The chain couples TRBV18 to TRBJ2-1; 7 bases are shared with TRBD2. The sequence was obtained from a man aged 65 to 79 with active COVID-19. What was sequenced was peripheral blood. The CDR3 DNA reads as TGTGCCAGCTCTAGCGGGCGGCACATTTCGGATGAGCAGTTCTTC. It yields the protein CASSSGRHISDEQFF.